The clone carrying this T cell receptor (beta chain) showed up many times. Antigen: not known. This sample is part of a study of T-cell reconstitution after alpha-beta-depleted transplantation in children. Study results and limitations: There were some patients whose high TCRbeta diversity at day 60 came from surviving recipient T cells and thymic progenitors. Once a year had passed after transplant, T-cell counts and diversity came mostly from newly produced T cells.

For TCRbeta, the library was prepared with unique molecular identifiers. TCRdb processed the PCR reads anew with MiXCR; each CDR3 protein has one entry. The sample has around 300,000 distinct CDR3 sequences, 6.5% to 9% seen once; the top ten hold around 9.8%. The V gene's germline CDR1 is SGHKS and CDR2 YYEKEE (reference sequence). V was pared by 6 bases and J by 4 bases, with 4 bases between. This CDR3 has 11 amino acids. This TCR came from a female patient aged 2 to 10 who had a stem cell transplant for Fanconi anemia, so the T cells may come from the graft donor. This chain joins TRBV5-5 and TRBJ1-4; no clear D gene. The sequencing here drew on peripheral blood, taken 360 days after TCRalphabeta/CD19-depleted stem cell transplant. The CDR3 nucleotides read TGTGCCAGCACGATTAATGAAAAACTGTTTTTT. This sequence encodes CASTINEKLFF. The full variable domain, its missing parts supplied by reference TRBV5-5 and TRBJ1-4, is DAGVTQSPTHLIKTRGQQVTLRCSPISGHKSVSWYQQVLGQGPQFIFQYYEKEERGRGNFPDRFSARQFPNYSSELNVNALLLGDSALYLCASTINEKLFFGSGTQLSVL.